The 19 T cell receptor beta chains below were found in one sample sequenced in a study of T-cell memory formation after mild COVID-19. TCRdb re-derived calls from the 5' RACE reads in MiXCR, one entry per CDR3 protein. The sample consists of over 150,000 distinct CDR3 sequences, 20% to 25% of them appearing once. Specimen: PBMCs or a T cell subset sorted from them (not recorded which). Source of these receptors: an adult woman who had mild COVID-19 (a few samples of this study predate the infection). Cell type and time point are not known.

The chain couples TRBV7-9 to TRBJ2-5; no reliable D call. Germline CDR1 is SEHNR and CDR2 is FQNEAQ (reference sequence). V lost 4 bases, J lost 5 bases, and 17 bases lay in between. The CDR3 has 15 amino acids. In nucleotides, the CDR3 is TGTGCCAGCAGCTCCACCCGAGGCGTCAGGGAGACCCAGTACTTC. Translated: CASSSTRGVRETQYF.

Details on this clonotype: Its ends do not fully match the called genes, so a read error is possible. The V and J genes are TRBV4-3 and TRBJ2-3, with unresolved D. Per germline, CDR1 LGHNA and CDR2 YSLEER. This CDR3 spans 16 amino acids. The CDR3 protein is CASSQYLNLETDAQYF. DNA of the CDR3: TGCGCCAGCAGCCAATATCTTAACCTAGAAACAGATGCGCAGTATTTT.

The chain links TRBV4-3 to TRBJ2-1; 9 nucleotides match TRBD1. This CDR3 is 16 amino acids long. The germline V gene has CDR1 LGHNA and CDR2 YSLEER. V shed 4 bases, J shed 4 bases, and the junction held 8 bases outside the gene matches. CDR3 sequence: CASSREGTGRYNEQFF. The CDR3 bases are TGCGCCAGCAGCCGGGAAGGGACAGGGAGGTACAATGAGCAGTTCTTC.

The chain employs TRBV27 and TRBJ1-3; the D gene is possibly TRBD1 (6 bases). Germline V lookup: CDR1 MNHEY, CDR2 SMNVEV (reference sequence). V lost 5 bases, J lost 0 bases, and 14 bases lay in between. The CDR3 covers 16 residues. The CDR3 DNA reads as TGTGCCAGCAGTCCTTTCGGGGGCAGCTCTGGAAACACCATATATTTT. This encodes CASSPFGGSSGNTIYF.

The J gene is TRBJ2-3, the V gene TRBV3-1; a weak D match, TRBD2 (6 bases). This CDR3 contains 15 residues. The V gene lost 7 bases and the J gene lost 5 bases, with 19 bases spanning the gap. CDR1 LGHDT and CDR2 YNNKEL come from the germline V gene (reference sequence). CDR3 loop: CASKRRGDSGDTQYF. DNA for the CDR3: TGTGCCAGCAAAAGGAGAGGGGACTCGGGAGATACGCAGTATTTT.

This chain uses TRBV27 with TRBJ2-1, with D possibly TRBD2 on 6 matching bases. Germline loops: CDR1 MNHEY, CDR2 SMNVEV (reference sequence). V was cut by 3 bases and J by 5 bases, with 17 bases left in between. CDR3 size: 16 residues. CDR3 bases: TGTGCCAGCAGTTTTAGGTGGGAGGTATGGAACAATGAGCAGTTCTTC. It yields the protein CASSFRWEVWNNEQFF.

The chain employs TRBV5-6 and TRBJ1-5, with unresolved D. V shed 4 bases and J shed 4 bases, with 9 bases lying between them. CDR3 length: 13 residues. CDR1 SGHDT and CDR2 YYEEEE come from the germline V gene. For the CDR3, the DNA is TGTGCCAGCAGCAACGACGGAAATCAGCCCCAGCATTTT. Protein product: CASSNDGNQPQHF.

The V gene is TRBV9, the J gene TRBJ1-1; D is ambiguous. Germline V lookup: CDR1 SGDLS, CDR2 YYNGEE. V lost 4 bases and J lost 3, with 13 bases in between. CDR3 size: 14 residues. The CDR3: CASSPGGGDTEAFF. CDR3 nucleotides: TGTGCCAGCAGCCCCGGCGGTGGCGACACTGAAGCTTTCTTT. Based on the CDR3 plus reference TRBV9 and TRBJ1-1, the full variable domain is DSGVTQTPKHLITATGQRVTLRCSPRSGDLSVYWYQQSLDQGLQFLIQYYNGEERAKGNILERFSAQQFPDLHSELNLSSLELGDSALYFCASSPGGGDTEAFFGQGTRLTVV.

This rearrangement joins TRBV12-3 or TRBV12-4 to TRBJ1-5; weak D call: TRBD1 (6 bases). V dropped 6 bases and J dropped 5 bases, with 23 bases sitting between them. The CDR3 extends over 17 amino acids. The CDR3 loop is CASSQSQQGHHDQPQHF. The CDR3 nucleotides read TGTGCCAGCAGCCAATCCCAACAGGGCCATCACGATCAGCCCCAGCATTTT.

This clonotype was counted only a few times. The chain uses TRBV13 and TRBJ1-4; tentatively, D is TRBD1 (6 bases). V was cut by 4 bases and J by 10 bases, with 19 bases left in between. Germline V gene data show CDR1 as PRHDT and CDR2 as FYEKMQ (reference sequence). This CDR3 is built from 15 residues. For the CDR3, the DNA is TGTGCCAGCAGCTCTGGGACATTGGAGGAGGTAAAACTGTTTTTT. Its protein is CASSSGTLEEVKLFF.

CDR3 residues: CASSLGAGWADTQYF. The CDR3 DNA sequence: TGTGCCAGCAGCCTCGGAGCGGGGTGGGCAGATACGCAGTATTTT. The chain has TRBV3-1 and TRBJ2-3; 7 bases fit TRBD2. The V gene end was trimmed by 4 bases and the J gene end by 4 bases; junction bases not matched to a gene: 8. There are 15 residues in the CDR3. Germline values: CDR1 LGHDT, CDR2 YNNKEL (reference sequence).

This clonotype has a handful of counts. CDR3 nucleotide sequence: TGCGCCAGCAGCTTGAGGACAGAGGGCTTCTATGGCTACACCTTC. It encodes CASSLRTEGFYGYTF. The chain carries TRBV5-1 and TRBJ1-2, with D maybe TRBD1 (6 bases). The V end lost 1 base, the J end lost 4 bases, and 14 bases lay between the germline ends. Germline values: CDR1 SGHRS, CDR2 YFSETQ. The CDR3 consists of 15 residues. Full variable domain (missing parts from reference TRBV5-1 and TRBJ1-2): KAGVTQTPRYLIKTRGQQVTLSCSPISGHRSVSWYQQTPGQGLQFLFEYFSETQRNKGNFPGRFSGRQFSNSRSEMNVSTLELGDSALYLCASSLRTEGFYGYTFGSGTRLTVV.

This rearrangement joins TRBV7-3 to TRBJ2-3, with D possibly matching TRBD2 (7 bases). The germline V gene has CDR1 SGHTA and CDR2 FQGTGA. There are 14 residues in the CDR3. V was shortened by 3 bases and J by 2 bases, with 9 bases between the two germline ends. CDR3 sequence (DNA): TGTGCCAGCAGCTTCGGGGGGCCCACAGATACGCAGTATTTT. Translation gives CASSFGGPTDTQYF.

This chain connects TRBV6-5 to TRBJ2-6; D is undetermined. Deletions cut 6 bases from V and 0 bases from J, with 9 bases between. This CDR3 has 15 amino acids. CDR1 MNHEY and CDR2 SVGAGI come from the germline V gene. CDR3 protein: CASSPLGSGANVLTF. DNA of the CDR3: TGTGCCAGCAGCCCCTTGGGCTCTGGGGCCAACGTCCTGACTTTC.

This clonotype was seen a handful of times. The gene calls are TRBV5-5 and TRBJ2-3; 10 positions agree with TRBD1. Germline CDR1 reads SGHKS; CDR2 reads YYEKEE (reference sequence). V trimming: 2 bases; J trimming: 14 bases; junction bases outside the gene matches: 8. The CDR3 spans 13 residues. CDR3 nucleotides: TGTGCCAGCAGCTTTCCGGGACAGGGGTGGATGTATTTT. Translated: CASSFPGQGWMYF.

This clonotype was seen more than once but under ten times. The gene calls are TRBV6-6 and TRBJ2-3; 9 nucleotides match TRBD2. Germline V gene data show CDR1 as MNHNY and CDR2 as SVGAGI (reference sequence). The CDR3 has 14 residues. J lost 1 base, V lost 5 bases, and 1 base had no gene match. The chain's CDR3 is CASSIAGGTDTQYF. The DNA of the CDR3 is TGTGCCAGCAGTATAGCGGGAGGCACAGATACGCAGTATTTT.

In its sample, this clonotype was seen a few times. This chain connects TRBV2 to TRBJ2-3; 12 bases agree with TRBD2. Germline CDR1 reads SNHLY; CDR2 reads FYNNEI. V lost 1 base, J lost 7 bases, and 9 bases stayed unmatched. This CDR3 region has 17 residues. CDR3 in DNA: TGTGCCAGCAGTGAAGGAAGGACTAGCGGGGAAGGGAATACGCAGTATTTT. Translated: CASSEGRTSGEGNTQYF. Looking up the rest from reference TRBV2 and TRBJ2-3 gives the full variable domain: EPEVTQTPSHQVTQMGQEVILRCVPISNHLYFYWYRQILGQKVEFLVSFYNNEISEKSEIFDDQFSVERPDGSNFTLKIRSTKLEDSAMYFCASSEGRTSGEGNTQYFGPGTRLTVL.

The CDR3 is CASSEDPSGYTDTQYF. The CDR3 DNA reads TGTGCCAGCAGTGAAGACCCTAGCGGGTACACAGATACGCAGTATTTT. The V gene is TRBV2, the J gene TRBJ2-3, with 8 bases aligning to TRBD2. With 1 base clipped from V and 2 bases from J, the junction kept 5 bases outside the gene matches. The CDR3 covers 16 residues. Looked up from germline, CDR1 is SNHLY and CDR2 is FYNNEI.

This chain joins TRBV5-1 and TRBJ2-7, with 11 bases aligning to TRBD2. J gave up 3 bases and V 4 bases, and 6 bases lay outside the gene matches. Germline CDR1 SGHRS, CDR2 YFSETQ. The CDR3 has 15 residues. The CDR3 sequence: CASSRTSGGLYEQYF. In DNA, the CDR3 is TGCGCCAGCAGCCGTACTAGCGGGGGCCTCTACGAGCAGTACTTC.